This TCR beta chain was obtained from a study of blood T cell repertoires in COVID-19. The CDR3 covers 18 residues. In the original analysis: It was from reference gene primer amplification that nucleated cell counts were estimated. TCRdb's table, derived via immunoSEQ multiplex PCR, lists solely in-frame clones and lacks some. That table gives V, J and clone size, and the DNA gave D and trimming. Of 200,000 to 300,000 clones in the sample, approximately 85% were seen once. Enrollees, about 18 to 89 years old, lived in roughly 24 US areas. The sample taken for sequencing was PBMCs or T cells enriched from blood (not recorded which). The V gene is TRBV21-1, the J gene TRBJ1-2; TRBD1 is the table's D call, not checked against the DNA. TRBV21-1 is recorded as a pseudogene. This TCR came from a woman between 50 and 59 years old with acute COVID-19. CDR3 in amino acids: CASSTSPGRSPNSYGYTF. The CDR3 coding sequence is TGTGCCAGCAGCACCTCCCCAGGTAGAAGCCCTAACAGCTATGGCTACACCTTC.